These 16 T cell receptor beta chains were sequenced from one sample in a study of cytomegalovirus exposure and HLA in healthy donors. PCR amplification relied on 60 Vbeta primers (plus 13 Jbeta primers). Sequencing used immunoSEQ multiplex PCR; TCRdb keeps in-frame clones, though not all of them. The data show approximately 110,000 clones, around three quarters seen once. Sequenced input: PBMCs. The receptors come from a woman aged 60-70 years in good health and CMV-seropositive.

The chain is built from TRBV28 and TRBJ1-2; TRBD1 agrees at 9 bases. With 6 bases clipped from V and 8 bases from J, the junction kept 13 bases outside the gene matches. The CDR3 has 15 residues. Germline V CDR1 and CDR2: MDHEN, SYDVKM. The CDR3 DNA is TGTGCCAGCAGCGACCCCGGGACAGGGATTACGGGCTACACCTTC. Its translation is CASSDPGTGITGYTF.

The chain recombines TRBV5-6 with TRBJ2-7, with 7 bases matching TRBD2. Germline V lookup: CDR1 SGHDT, CDR2 YYEEEE. The CDR3 has 15 residues. Trimming took 0 bases from V and 2 from J; bases not matched to a gene: 5. In DNA, the CDR3 is TGTGCCAGCAGCTTGGAGGGAGGGGTTACCTACGAGCAGTACTTC. Its translation is CASSLEGGVTYEQYF.

V is TRBV18 and J is TRBJ1-3, with 7 bases that match TRBD1. V gave up 5 bases and J gave up 0 bases; unmatched junction bases: 7. The CDR3 sequence is 16 residues long. From germline, CDR1 is KGHSH and CDR2 LQKENI. CDR3 coding DNA: TGTGCCAGCTCAGCTCACCCAGGGGGCTCTGGAAACACCATATATTTT. Protein product: CASSAHPGGSGNTIYF.

V is TRBV2 and J is TRBJ2-7; TRBD2 aligns across 10 bases. The CDR3 contains 15 residues. Germline values: CDR1 SNHLY, CDR2 FYNNEI. V lost 6 bases and J lost 6; bases outside the gene matches: 11. DNA for the CDR3: TGTGCCAGCAGACGAACTCAGGCTAGCGGGAGCGAGCAGTACTTC. As protein: CASRRTQASGSEQYF.

V is TRBV29-1 and J is TRBJ2-7, with D possibly matching TRBD1 (5 bases). Germline V gene data show CDR1 as SQVTM and CDR2 as ANQGSEA. Trimming pared 7 bases from V and 0 bases from J, leaving 10 bases between. This CDR3 spans 12 amino acids. CDR3 coding DNA: TGCAGCGCGACAGAGAGCTCCTACGAGCAGTACTTC. This translates into CSATESSYEQYF.

V gene TRBV5-1 combines with J gene TRBJ2-1; tentatively, D is TRBD2 (6 bases). Germline V gene lookup returns CDR1 SGHRS and CDR2 YFSETQ. This CDR3 has 16 amino acids. Trimming left V 4 bases short and J 4 bases short, with 18 bases between. Here the CDR3 DNA reads TGCGCCAGCAGCCCGGGGACTCCTGGGGGATACAATGAGCAGTTCTTC. This sequence encodes CASSPGTPGGYNEQFF.

The chain has TRBV30 and TRBJ2-5, with 13 bases identical to TRBD2. V trimming: 4 bases; J trimming: 7 bases; junction bases outside the gene matches: 6. The CDR3 contains 14 residues. Germline values: CDR1 GTSNPN, CDR2 SVGIG (reference sequence). The CDR3 DNA reads TGTGCCTGGACGGGACTAGCGGGAACTGGGACCCAGTACTTC. It translates to CAWTGLAGTGTQYF. Drawing the rest from reference TRBV30 and TRBJ2-5, the complete variable domain is SQTIHQWPATLVQPVGSPLSLECTVEGTSNPNLYWYRQAAGRGLQLLFYSVGIGQISSEVPQNLSASRPQDRQFILSSKKLLLSDSGFYLCAWTGLAGTGTQYFGPGTRLLVL.

This sequence joins TRBV28 and TRBJ2-7; 10 bases map to TRBD1. Per germline, CDR1 MDHEN and CDR2 SYDVKM. The CDR3 has 16 residues. Trimming removed 5 bases from V and 5 bases from J; junction bases left unmatched: 12. CDR3 region: CASSGTRQGALNEQYF. The CDR3 nucleotides read TGTGCCAGCAGTGGCACACGACAGGGGGCATTGAACGAGCAGTACTTC.

The gene calls are TRBV10-3 and TRBJ2-1; 12 bases align to TRBD2. J was trimmed by 13 bases and V by 6 bases; bases with no gene match: 16. This CDR3 contains 16 residues. Germline V gene data show CDR1 as ENHRY and CDR2 as SYGVKD. The CDR3: CAISIRPGLAGHRQFF. DNA of the CDR3: TGTGCCATCAGCATAAGACCGGGACTAGCGGGCCACCGTCAGTTCTTC.

The chain carries TRBV7-9 and TRBJ2-5; 8 bases are shared with TRBD2. V lost 0 bases, J lost 3 bases, and 6 bases stayed unmatched. CDR1 and CDR2 from the germline V gene are SEHNR and FQNEAQ (reference sequence). The length of the CDR3 is 16 residues. As DNA, the CDR3 is TGTGCCAGCAGCTTAGCCATCGGGGGGGCCGAAGAGACCCAGTACTTC. Translation: CASSLAIGGAEETQYF.

The sample holds a few counts of this clone. J is TRBJ1-4 and V is TRBV7-9, with D possibly TRBD1 on 6 matching bases. Per germline, CDR1 SEHNR and CDR2 FQNEAQ (reference sequence). Trimming shortened V by 5 bases and J by 5 bases, and 18 bases separated the two germline ends. This CDR3 has 16 residues. CDR3 nucleotide sequence: TGTGCCAGCAGCCCAGGGGCCAGGAATAAAAATGAAAAACTGTTTTTT. Amino acids: CASSPGARNKNEKLFF.

The rearrangement links TRBV5-1 to TRBJ2-5; 8 nucleotides line up with TRBD1. The CDR3 loop spans 12 amino acids. J lost 2 bases, V lost 7 bases, and 1 base had no gene match. Germline CDR1 and CDR2: SGHRS and YFSETQ. The CDR3 nucleotides read TGCGCCAGCGGGGACAGGCAAGAGACCCAGTACTTC. Translating gives CASGDRQETQYF.

The rearrangement uses TRBV19 and TRBJ1-5; 7 bases match TRBD1. There are 15 residues in the CDR3. CDR1 is LNHDA, CDR2 SQIVND, per germline (reference sequence). The V segment lost 4 bases and the J segment 2 bases; nucleotides outside the gene matches: 5. The DNA for the CDR3 is TGTGCCAGTAGTAAAGCCGGGACAGGCAATCAGCCCCAGCATTTT. Translated: CASSKAGTGNQPQHF.

This clone was recorded only once. This chain connects TRBV9 to TRBJ1-4, with TRBD1 identical over 12 bases. The CDR3 has 15 residues. Germline V gene lookup returns CDR1 SGDLS and CDR2 YYNGEE. V trimming: 7 bases; J trimming: 3 bases; junction bases outside the gene matches: 4. The CDR3 sequence: CASGDRGLANEKLFF. The DNA for the CDR3 is TGTGCCAGCGGGGACAGGGGGCTCGCTAATGAAAAACTGTTTTTT. Complete variable domain (other parts from reference TRBV9 and TRBJ1-4): DSGVTQTPKHLITATGQRVTLRCSPRSGDLSVYWYQQSLDQGLQFLIQYYNGEERAKGNILERFSAQQFPDLHSELNLSSLELGDSALYFCASGDRGLANEKLFFGSGTQLSVL.

The V call is TRBV6-5, the J call TRBJ1-1, with a tentative D call TRBD1 (6 bases). Per the germline V gene, CDR1 is MNHEY and CDR2 is SVGAGI. V dropped 2 bases and J dropped 4 bases, with 17 bases sitting between them. This CDR3 region has 16 residues. The CDR3 DNA is TGTGCCAGCAGTTACCTACAGGGTTTGGGTAGCACTGAAGCTTTCTTT. Translating gives CASSYLQGLGSTEAFF.

The V gene is TRBV5-1, the J gene TRBJ2-1, with 9 bases matching TRBD1. Germline CDR1 SGHRS, CDR2 YFSETQ. CDR3 size: 16 residues. V lost 0 bases to trimming and J lost 4 bases; unmatched junction nucleotides: 5. The CDR3 region is CASSLEGQGGYNEQFF. For the CDR3, the DNA is TGCGCCAGCAGCTTGGAGGGACAGGGAGGGTACAATGAGCAGTTCTTC. The complete variable domain, with remaining parts taken from reference TRBV5-1 and TRBJ2-1, reads KAGVTQTPRYLIKTRGQQVTLSCSPISGHRSVSWYQQTPGQGLQFLFEYFSETQRNKGNFPGRFSGRQFSNSRSEMNVSTLELGDSALYLCASSLEGQGGYNEQFFGPGTRLTVL.